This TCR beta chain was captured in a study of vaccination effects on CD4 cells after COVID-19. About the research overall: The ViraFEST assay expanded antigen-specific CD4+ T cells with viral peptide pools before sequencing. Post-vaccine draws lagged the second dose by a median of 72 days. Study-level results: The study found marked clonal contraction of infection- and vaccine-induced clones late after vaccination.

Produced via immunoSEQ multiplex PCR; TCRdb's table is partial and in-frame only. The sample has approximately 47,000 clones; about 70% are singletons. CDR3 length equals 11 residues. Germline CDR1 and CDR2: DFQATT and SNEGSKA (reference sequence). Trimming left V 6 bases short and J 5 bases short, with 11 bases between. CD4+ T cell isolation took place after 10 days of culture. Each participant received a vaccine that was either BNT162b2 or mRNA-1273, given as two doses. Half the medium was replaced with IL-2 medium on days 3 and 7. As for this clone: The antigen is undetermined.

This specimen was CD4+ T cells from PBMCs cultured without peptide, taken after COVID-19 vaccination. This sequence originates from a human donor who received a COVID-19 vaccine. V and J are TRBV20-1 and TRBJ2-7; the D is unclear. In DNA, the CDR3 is TGCAGTGCCCTTCAAGGGAACGAGCAGTACTTC. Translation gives CSALQGNEQYF.